This is a list of T cell receptor beta chains from one sample in a study of somatic mutations in cytotoxic T cells in rheumatoid arthritis. Profiled with immunoSEQ multiplex PCR; TCRdb holds only in-frame clones, not every one. The sample shows under 4,500 clones, roughly 72% of them seen only once. Sequencing was performed on CD8+ T cells sorted from blood. All receptors come from an adult with rheumatoid arthritis. The CDR3 runs from the conserved cysteine through the conserved F or W. D genes are given only for firm matches. Size is omitted from some rows. Given values are once, few, many or a class for expanded clones.

CDR3 length: 14; V gene: TRBV7-9; D gene: TRBD1; J gene: TRBJ2-7; clone size: -; CDR3 DNA: TGTGCCAGCAGCCCCGGGACAGGGTTTTACGAGCAGTACTTC; CDR3 protein: CASSPGTGFYEQYF
CDR3 length: 18; V gene: TRBV21-1; D gene: -; J gene: TRBJ2-7; clone size: -; CDR3 DNA: TGTGCCAGCCAGGTGGGGACCGGCGACAGGACCAGAACCTACGAGCAGTACTTC; CDR3 protein: CASQVGTGDRTRTYEQYF
CDR3 length: 14; V gene: TRBV4-1; D gene: -; J gene: TRBJ2-4; clone size: -; CDR3 DNA: TGCGCCAGCAGCCAACCGGGGGAAAAAAACATTCAGTACTTC; CDR3 protein: CASSQPGEKNIQYF
CDR3 length: 12; V gene: TRBV28; D gene: -; J gene: TRBJ2-7; clone size: few; CDR3 DNA: TGTGCCAGCAGTTTAATGGTCGGCGAGCAGTACTTC; CDR3 protein: CASSLMVGEQYF
CDR3 length: 16; V gene: TRBV4-1; D gene: -; J gene: TRBJ2-2; clone size: once; CDR3 DNA: TGCGCCAGCAGCCAAACTCGCGACCGGAACACCGGGGAGCTGTTTTTT; CDR3 protein: CASSQTRDRNTGELFF
CDR3 length: 14; V gene: TRBV9; D gene: -; J gene: TRBJ2-1; clone size: few; CDR3 DNA: TGTGCCAGCAGCCCGACGGGGACCTACAATGAGCAGTTCTTC; CDR3 protein: CASSPTGTYNEQFF
CDR3 length: 15; V gene: TRBV6-1; D gene: TRBD2; J gene: TRBJ2-5; clone size: -; CDR3 DNA: TGTGCCAGCTCCCCTACTAGCGGGGGGGCTGAGACCCAGTACTTC; CDR3 protein: CASSPTSGGAETQYF
CDR3 length: 12; V gene: TRBV21-1; D gene: -; J gene: TRBJ2-2; clone size: -; CDR3 DNA: TGTGCCAGCAGCTCCCTGGGGCGGGAGCTGTTTTTT; CDR3 protein: CASSSLGRELFF
CDR3 length: 14; V gene: TRBV2; D gene: -; J gene: TRBJ2-7; clone size: -; CDR3 DNA: TGTGCCAGTATTGACAGGCCGAGCTCCTACGAGCAGTACTTC; CDR3 protein: CASIDRPSSYEQYF
CDR3 length: 14; V gene: TRBV6-1; D gene: TRBD1; J gene: TRBJ2-7; clone size: -; CDR3 DNA: TGTGCCAGCAGCTTTACAGGGGGCGCCTACGAGCAGTACTTC; CDR3 protein: CASSFTGGAYEQYF
CDR3 length: 15; V gene: TRBV6-4; D gene: TRBD1; J gene: TRBJ1-5; clone size: -; CDR3 DNA: TGTGCCAGCAGTGGGACAGGTGGGGGGAGGCAGCCCCAGCATTTT; CDR3 protein: CASSGTGGGRQPQHF
CDR3 length: 16; V gene: TRBV7-6; D gene: -; J gene: TRBJ2-2; clone size: -; CDR3 DNA: TGTGCCAGCAGCTTACCACCCGGGGCGGGCACCGGGGAGCTGTTTTTT; CDR3 protein: CASSLPPGAGTGELFF
CDR3 length: 13; V gene: TRBV4-2; D gene: -; J gene: TRBJ1-1; clone size: -; CDR3 DNA: TGTGCCAGCAGTCAAGCACGGAACACTGAAGCTTTCTTT; CDR3 protein: CASSQARNTEAFF
CDR3 length: 19; V gene: TRBV27; D gene: TRBD2; J gene: TRBJ2-2; clone size: -; CDR3 DNA: TGTGCCAGCAGCCGTAGAGTGACTAGCGGGGGTTCGAACACCGGGGAGCTGTTTTTT; CDR3 protein: CASSRRVTSGGSNTGELFF
CDR3 length: 15; V gene: TRBV4-1; D gene: -; J gene: TRBJ1-2; clone size: -; CDR3 DNA: TGCGCCAGCAGCCAAGGTGGCAGGATAGGCTATGGCTACACCTTC; CDR3 protein: CASSQGGRIGYGYTF
CDR3 length: 17; V gene: TRBV4-2; D gene: TRBD2; J gene: TRBJ2-3; clone size: -; CDR3 DNA: TGTGCCAGCAGCCAAGAGGGTAGCGGGGGGGCTGGCGGTACGCAGTATTTT; CDR3 protein: CASSQEGSGGAGGTQYF
CDR3 length: 13; V gene: TRBV9; D gene: -; J gene: TRBJ2-7; clone size: -; CDR3 DNA: TGTGCCAGCAGCGGCTCCGAGGGGCACGAGCAGTACTTC; CDR3 protein: CASSGSEGHEQYF
CDR3 length: 15; V gene: TRBV19; D gene: -; J gene: TRBJ2-3; clone size: few; CDR3 DNA: TGTGCCAGTAGTATTTCCCCAGCGAGCACAGATACGCAGTATTTT; CDR3 protein: CASSISPASTDTQYF
CDR3 length: 12; V gene: TRBV7-2; D gene: -; J gene: TRBJ2-1; clone size: few; CDR3 DNA: TGTGCCAGCAGGTCGGGCGGCAGTGAGCAGTTCTTC; CDR3 protein: CASRSGGSEQFF
CDR3 length: 12; V gene: TRBV7-8; D gene: -; J gene: TRBJ2-7; clone size: few; CDR3 DNA: TGTGCCAGCAGCTCCTCCCCCTACGAGCAGTACTTC; CDR3 protein: CASSSSPYEQYF
CDR3 length: 14; V gene: TRBV7-9; D gene: -; J gene: TRBJ2-3; clone size: -; CDR3 DNA: TGTGCCAGCAGCGTGACAGGTCTGGTAGCCCTGCAGTATTTT; CDR3 protein: CASSVTGLVALQYF
CDR3 length: 11; V gene: TRBV29-1; D gene: -; J gene: TRBJ1-2; clone size: -; CDR3 DNA: TGCAGCGTTGTGGGGGTGCGGGGCTACACCTTC; CDR3 protein: CSVVGVRGYTF
CDR3 length: 16; V gene: TRBV5-5; D gene: -; J gene: TRBJ1-2; clone size: -; CDR3 DNA: TGTGCCAGCAGCCACACGGACGGAGGGGTTGGTAGTGGCTACACCTTC; CDR3 protein: CASSHTDGGVGSGYTF
CDR3 length: 12; V gene: TRBV2; D gene: -; J gene: TRBJ1-1; clone size: -; CDR3 DNA: TGTGCCAGCGGTCGCAGGGCCGGGCAAGCTTTCTTT; CDR3 protein: CASGRRAGQAFF
CDR3 length: 14; V gene: TRBV19; D gene: -; J gene: TRBJ2-1; clone size: -; CDR3 DNA: TGTGCCAGTAGTAGCCGTCCAGGGTACAATGAGCAGTTCTTC; CDR3 protein: CASSSRPGYNEQFF
CDR3 length: 12; V gene: TRBV7-2; D gene: -; J gene: TRBJ2-7; clone size: -; CDR3 DNA: TGTGCCAGCAGCTTAGTTGATTACGAGCAGTACTTC; CDR3 protein: CASSLVDYEQYF
CDR3 length: 17; V gene: TRBV11-2; D gene: -; J gene: TRBJ2-7; clone size: -; CDR3 DNA: TGTGCCAGCAGCTTAACAAGGACCCCTCGTGTGGGCTACGAGCAGTACTTC; CDR3 protein: CASSLTRTPRVGYEQYF
CDR3 length: 14; V gene: TRBV15; D gene: TRBD1; J gene: TRBJ1-5; clone size: -; CDR3 DNA: TGTGCCACCAGCAGCGAACAGGGGGTCAGCCCCCAGCATTTT; CDR3 protein: CATSSEQGVSPQHF
CDR3 length: 14; V gene: TRBV27; D gene: TRBD1; J gene: TRBJ2-7; clone size: -; CDR3 DNA: TGTGCCAGCAGTTCTAGGACAGGGGTGGTCGAGCAGTACTTC; CDR3 protein: CASSSRTGVVEQYF
CDR3 length: 12; V gene: TRBV7-9; D gene: -; J gene: TRBJ1-1; clone size: -; CDR3 DNA: TGTGCCAGCAGCCCCCCACGCGGTGAAGCTTTCTTT; CDR3 protein: CASSPPRGEAFF
CDR3 length: 15; V gene: TRBV4-1; D gene: -; J gene: TRBJ1-2; clone size: -; CDR3 DNA: TGCGCCAGCAGCCACGAACAGGGTCCCCTTTATGGCTACACCTTC; CDR3 protein: CASSHEQGPLYGYTF
CDR3 length: 13; V gene: TRBV11-2; D gene: -; J gene: TRBJ2-5; clone size: -; CDR3 DNA: TGTGCCAGCAGCTTTGAAAGGACTGGGACCCAGTACTTC; CDR3 protein: CASSFERTGTQYF
CDR3 length: 14; V gene: TRBV13; D gene: TRBD1; J gene: TRBJ2-4; clone size: -; CDR3 DNA: TGTGCCAGCAGCACCCGGGACAGCAAAAACATTCAGTACTTC; CDR3 protein: CASSTRDSKNIQYF
CDR3 length: 13; V gene: TRBV5-5; D gene: -; J gene: TRBJ2-7; clone size: -; CDR3 DNA: TGTGCCAGCAGCTCCGGTAGCTCCTACGAGCAGTACTTC; CDR3 protein: CASSSGSSYEQYF
CDR3 length: 15; V gene: TRBV6-5; D gene: TRBD2; J gene: TRBJ2-7; clone size: -; CDR3 DNA: TGTGCCAGCAACCAACGGGGCGGGGGGGTTTACGAGCAGTACTTC; CDR3 protein: CASNQRGGGVYEQYF
CDR3 length: 15; V gene: TRBV7-6; D gene: TRBD2; J gene: TRBJ2-1; clone size: few; CDR3 DNA: TGTGCCAGCAGCGTCGGGACTAGCGTCTACAATGAGCAGTTCTTC; CDR3 protein: CASSVGTSVYNEQFF
CDR3 length: 12; V gene: TRBV7-2; D gene: -; J gene: TRBJ1-1; clone size: few; CDR3 DNA: TGTGCCAGCAGGCGCGGGGGCTCTGAAGCTTTCTTT; CDR3 protein: CASRRGGSEAFF
CDR3 length: 18; V gene: TRBV6-4; D gene: TRBD1; J gene: TRBJ2-7; clone size: -; CDR3 DNA: TGTGCCAGCAGTGACTCCCACTACCGGACAGGGGGCTCCTACGAGCAGTACTTC; CDR3 protein: CASSDSHYRTGGSYEQYF
CDR3 length: 16; V gene: TRBV7-9; D gene: -; J gene: TRBJ1-1; clone size: -; CDR3 DNA: TGTGCCAGCAGCTTAGGGCCAGGCTTCATGAACACTGAAGCTTTCTTT; CDR3 protein: CASSLGPGFMNTEAFF
CDR3 length: 13; V gene: TRBV7-2; D gene: -; J gene: TRBJ1-2; clone size: few; CDR3 DNA: TGTGCCAGCAGCTTCAATGGGGGCGGGGGCTACACCTTC; CDR3 protein: CASSFNGGGGYTF
CDR3 length: 15; V gene: TRBV2; D gene: TRBD2; J gene: TRBJ2-3; clone size: -; CDR3 DNA: TGTGCCAGCAGTTCTAGCGGGATGAGCACAGATACGCAGTATTTT; CDR3 protein: CASSSSGMSTDTQYF